This T cell receptor beta chain was captured by sequencing in a study of sequential checkpoint blockade in melanoma. Across the study: Each arm's sequence ended with maintenance nivolumab.

Using immunoSEQ multiplex PCR, the repertoire was profiled, and TCRdb retains in-frame clones only, with some absent. Of 7,500 to 9,500 clones listed, roughly 25% were seen once; the top ten hold about 10%. CDR3 size: 15 residues. Germline trimming cut 4 bases from V and 2 bases from J; bases unmatched to any gene: 6. The germline V gene encodes CDR1 MGHDK and CDR2 SYGVNS. Sample treatment: randomized to nivolumab then ipilimumab (arm A) or the reverse (arm B). This clone turned up a few times. Sequenced here: tumor tissue (inferred from file names), sampled from a patient given nivolumab and ipilimumab in sequence. The TCR comes from a human donor with melanoma. The chain has TRBV25-1 and TRBJ1-2; TRBD1 agrees at 8 bases. The CDR3 bases are TGTGCCAGCAGTGGAGACAGGGGATGGAACTATGGCTACACCTTC. As protein: CASSGDRGWNYGYTF.